The subject of this entry is one TCR beta chain. This entry is derived from a study of blood T cell repertoires in COVID-19. Study at large: Whether acute or convalescent, the COVID-19 samples came from the United States, Italy and Spain. T cells, B-cell-depleted T cells, or PBMCs supplied cDNA or gDNA.

Germline CDR1 and CDR2: SGHTA and FQGNSA. The length of the CDR3 is 13 residues. Trimming removed 6 bases at V and 7 bases at J, with 15 bases between. How the authors handled the data: Reference gene primer amplification in the assay estimated nucleated cell counts. TCRdb keeps only in-frame clones here, not all; method: immunoSEQ multiplex PCR. From that table come the V and J calls and clone size; the DNA was used to work out D and trimming. The sample has around 380,000 clones, over 65% seen once. The sequenced sample was peripheral blood. This sequence joins TRBV7-2 and TRBJ1-2, with D tentatively TRBD1 (6 bases). The receptor's source is a human donor with acute or convalescent COVID-19. The donor label of this sample is uncertain. CDR3 amino acids: CASSPYREAGYTF. CDR3 in DNA: TGTGCCAGCAGTCCATACAGGGAAGCTGGCTACACCTTC.